This note documents a single T cell receptor (beta chain) sequence. This entry is derived from a study of blood T cell repertoires in COVID-19. Turning to the study itself: Symptom resolution, clearance, or two negative PCRs marked donors in Cohort 3 as recovered.

TCRdb's table, derived via immunoSEQ multiplex PCR, lists solely in-frame clones and lacks some. In the table there are 200,000 to 250,000 clones, 86% of which are singletons. Trimming took off 4 bases at V and 4 bases at J, with 16 bases between the two ends. Germline CDR1 and CDR2: LGHDT and YNNKEL (reference sequence). CDR3 length: 16 amino acids. The specimen sequenced was PBMCs or T cells enriched from blood (not recorded which). This chain links TRBV3-1 (or the pseudogene TRBV3-2) with TRBJ2-2, with TRBD1 as a possible D gene (6 bases). The TCR was taken from a woman between 50 and 59 years old in a cohort exposed to, infected with or recovered from COVID-19 (not recorded which). The chain's CDR3 is CASSLSGQKATGELFF. The CDR3 bases are TGTGCCAGCAGCCTCTCTGGACAGAAAGCCACCGGGGAGCTGTTTTTT.